Listed below are T cell receptor beta chains from one sample, sequenced in a study of cytomegalovirus exposure and HLA in healthy donors. Produced via immunoSEQ multiplex PCR; TCRdb's table is partial and in-frame only. The table records 170,000 or so clones, roughly 85% of them present only once. What was sequenced was PBMCs. The source of these receptors is a man aged 18-30 years in good health and CMV-seropositive. CDR3s include the opening cysteine and the closing phenylalanine or tryptophan. A D gene is named only where the DNA matches it firmly. Only part of the rows carry a size: once, few, many, or a class if the clone is expanded.

length: 18
size: -
D: TRBD2
J: TRBJ2-5
V: TRBV6-4
DNA: TGTGCCAGCTTTGGCGGACTAGCGGGGGCTCCGTACCAAGAGACCCAGTACTTC
CDR3: CASFGGLAGAPYQETQYF

length: 14
size: -
D: -
J: TRBJ2-7
V: TRBV5-6
DNA: TGTGCCAGCAGCTTGCAGGGGAACTCCTACGAGCAGTACTTC
CDR3: CASSLQGNSYEQYF

length: 15
size: -
D: -
J: TRBJ2-1
V: TRBV6-1
DNA: TGTGCCATTCGCCGGGACATCGGTCCCCACAATGAGCAGTTCTTC
CDR3: CAIRRDIGPHNEQFF

length: 16
size: -
D: TRBD2
J: TRBJ2-3
V: TRBV12-5
DNA: TGTGCTAGTGTCCTAAGCGGGGGGGCAGGAACAGATACGCAGTATTTT
CDR3: CASVLSGGAGTDTQYF

length: 16
size: -
D: -
J: TRBJ2-1
V: TRBV5-5
DNA: TGTGCCAGCAGCTTATTGGACGGGAGCTTCTACAATGAGCAGTTCTTC
CDR3: CASSLLDGSFYNEQFF

length: 12
size: -
D: TRBD1
J: TRBJ1-4
V: TRBV28
DNA: TGTGCCAGCAGCGACAGGGATGAAAAACTGTTTTTT
CDR3: CASSDRDEKLFF

length: 15
size: -
D: -
J: TRBJ2-1
V: TRBV29-1
DNA: TGCAGCGGATTGGTTCAGGGGAGGGCCTACAATGAGCAGTTCTTC
CDR3: CSGLVQGRAYNEQFF

length: 16
size: -
D: TRBD1
J: TRBJ2-7
V: TRBV28
DNA: TGTGCCAGCAGTTTGCCAAGGACAGGGAGCTCCTACGAGCAGTACTTC
CDR3: CASSLPRTGSSYEQYF

length: 19
size: -
D: TRBD2
J: TRBJ2-2
V: TRBV7-9
DNA: TGTGCCAGCAGCCCCACCCAAATACTAGCGGGGTATGGGGCCGGGGAGCTGTTTTTT
CDR3: CASSPTQILAGYGAGELFF

length: 15
size: -
D: -
J: TRBJ2-7
V: TRBV9
DNA: TGTGCCAGCAGCGTAGGGCGGGACAGCTCCTACGAGCAGTACTTC
CDR3: CASSVGRDSSYEQYF

length: 13
size: -
D: -
J: TRBJ2-1
V: TRBV28
DNA: TGTGCCAGCAGTTTAGGCCACCCAAATGAGCAGTTCTTC
CDR3: CASSLGHPNEQFF

length: 16
size: -
D: TRBD1
J: TRBJ1-2
V: TRBV28
DNA: TGTGCCAGCAGTTTAGGGGGGGGACAGGGCAACTATGGCTACACCTTC
CDR3: CASSLGGGQGNYGYTF

length: 17
size: few
D: -
J: TRBJ2-7
V: TRBV18
DNA: TGTGCCAGCTCACCACCACAGGGATTTGGAGCCTCCTACGAGCAGTACTTC
CDR3: CASSPPQGFGASYEQYF

length: 18
size: -
D: TRBD2
J: TRBJ2-5
V: TRBV4-1
DNA: TGCGCCAGCAGCCAAGATCGGGTAGCGGGGGGTTTCCAAGAGACCCAGTACTTC
CDR3: CASSQDRVAGGFQETQYF

length: 14
size: -
D: -
J: TRBJ1-5
V: TRBV2
DNA: TGTGCCAGCAGTGTCGAAGGGTCGGGACAGCCCCAGCATTTT
CDR3: CASSVEGSGQPQHF

length: 15
size: -
D: -
J: TRBJ1-4
V: TRBV5-4
DNA: TGTGCCAGCAGCTTGGCGGGCAGGGAGGGTGAAAAACTGTTTTTT
CDR3: CASSLAGREGEKLFF

length: 15
size: -
D: TRBD1
J: TRBJ1-1
V: TRBV28
DNA: TGTGCCAGCAGTTTATGGGGACAGCAGAACACTGAAGCTTTCTTT
CDR3: CASSLWGQQNTEAFF

length: 15
size: -
D: TRBD1
J: TRBJ1-4
V: TRBV27
DNA: TGTGCCAGCAGTCCGACCGGGACAGGGGCTGAAAAACTGTTTTTT
CDR3: CASSPTGTGAEKLFF

length: 15
size: -
D: -
J: TRBJ2-2
V: TRBV7-8
DNA: TGTGCCAGCAGCTTAGAGGGGACAATTACCGGGGAGCTGTTTTTT
CDR3: CASSLEGTITGELFF

length: 16
size: once
D: -
J: TRBJ2-1
V: TRBV7-9
DNA: TGTGCCAGCAGCTTAGGCGGCTCCAGCTCCTACAATGAGCAGTTCTTC
CDR3: CASSLGGSSSYNEQFF

length: 15
size: -
D: -
J: TRBJ2-1
V: TRBV11-2
DNA: TGTGCCAGCAGCTCACAGGGAATTGTGGGCAATGAGCAGTTCTTC
CDR3: CASSSQGIVGNEQFF

length: 15
size: -
D: -
J: TRBJ2-7
V: TRBV7-3
DNA: TGTGCCAGCAGCTTACGTGCTGGGGGCGATTACGAGCAGTACTTC
CDR3: CASSLRAGGDYEQYF

length: 17
size: -
D: -
J: TRBJ1-2
V: TRBV27
DNA: TGTGCCAGCAACCCAACCCGGGACCCCGGATTAGGGGGTGGCTACACCTTC
CDR3: CASNPTRDPGLGGGYTF

length: 14
size: -
D: -
J: TRBJ1-1
V: TRBV5-1
DNA: TGCGCCAGCACCGAAGGGGGGGGGAAAGGTGTAGCTTTCTTT
CDR3: CASTEGGGKGVAFF

length: 16
size: -
D: TRBD1
J: TRBJ1-1
V: TRBV7-3
DNA: TGTGCCAGCAGCTTAACAGGGGGCGCCCGGAACACTGAAGCTTTCTTT
CDR3: CASSLTGGARNTEAFF

length: 14
size: -
D: -
J: TRBJ1-2
V: TRBV6-4
DNA: TGTGCCAGCAGTGACTCGACCAGGGGTAATGGCTACACCTTC
CDR3: CASSDSTRGNGYTF

length: 14
size: -
D: TRBD2
J: TRBJ2-5
V: TRBV6-1
DNA: TGTGCCAGCAGTGAAACCGGGGGGAGGGAGACCCAGTACTTC
CDR3: CASSETGGRETQYF

length: 17
size: -
D: TRBD1
J: TRBJ1-2
V: TRBV7-8
DNA: TGTGCCAGCAGCTTATCACCGGGACAGGGTCCATCCTATGGCTACACCTTC
CDR3: CASSLSPGQGPSYGYTF

length: 15
size: -
D: -
J: TRBJ2-3
V: TRBV5-6
DNA: TGTGCCAGCAGCTCGGGACTTTCTAGCACAGATACGCAGTATTTT
CDR3: CASSSGLSSTDTQYF

length: 13
size: -
D: -
J: TRBJ2-7
V: TRBV7-3
DNA: TGTGCCAGCAGCCCCGGGGAACCCTACGAGCAGTACTTC
CDR3: CASSPGEPYEQYF

length: 16
size: -
D: -
J: TRBJ2-2
V: TRBV2
DNA: TGTGCCAGCACCAGTCCTGGACAACTAAACACCGGGGAGCTGTTTTTT
CDR3: CASTSPGQLNTGELFF

length: 16
size: -
D: TRBD2
J: TRBJ2-1
V: TRBV28
DNA: TGTGCCAGCAGTTTCCCCACTAGCGGGAGGGCCGGTGAGCAGTTCTTC
CDR3: CASSFPTSGRAGEQFF

length: 13
size: -
D: -
J: TRBJ2-5
V: TRBV18
DNA: TGTGCCAGCTCACCAATAGCCCAAGAGACCCAGTACTTC
CDR3: CASSPIAQETQYF

length: 14
size: -
D: -
J: TRBJ1-2
V: TRBV11-2
DNA: TGTGCCAGCAGCTCCGGGCCCCACGAGGGTGGCTACACCTTC
CDR3: CASSSGPHEGGYTF

length: 14
size: -
D: -
J: TRBJ1-2
V: TRBV4-2
DNA: TGTGCCAGCAGAGGGGCAGGACGAATCTATGGCTACACCTTC
CDR3: CASRGAGRIYGYTF

length: 15
size: -
D: TRBD1
J: TRBJ2-7
V: TRBV7-2
DNA: TGTGCCAGCAGCCGCGACAGGGCCGACGGTGGCGAGCAGTACTTC
CDR3: CASSRDRADGGEQYF

length: 14
size: -
D: -
J: TRBJ1-1
V: TRBV4-1
DNA: TGCGCCAGCAGCCTGACGTGGAGGAACACTGAAGCTTTCTTT
CDR3: CASSLTWRNTEAFF

length: 14
size: -
D: TRBD2
J: TRBJ2-5
V: TRBV7-9
DNA: TGTGCCAGCAGCTCGAGCGGGATCCAAGAGACCCAGTACTTC
CDR3: CASSSSGIQETQYF

length: 15
size: -
D: TRBD1
J: TRBJ1-1
V: TRBV11-3
DNA: TGTGCCAGCAGCCCCATGGGACAGGTGAACACTGAAGCTTTCTTT
CDR3: CASSPMGQVNTEAFF

length: 13
size: few
D: -
J: TRBJ1-5
V: TRBV10-2
DNA: TGCGCCAGCGGAACTAATAGCAATCAGCCCCAGCATTTT
CDR3: CASGTNSNQPQHF

length: 13
size: few
D: -
J: TRBJ1-2
V: TRBV6-5
DNA: TGTGCCAGCAGTTACACCAACAGGGATGGCTACACCTTC
CDR3: CASSYTNRDGYTF

length: 14
size: -
D: TRBD1
J: TRBJ1-1
V: TRBV11-3
DNA: TGTGCCAGCAGTTCCCAGGGGGTGAACACTAAAGCTTTCTTT
CDR3: CASSSQGVNTKAFF

length: 17
size: -
D: TRBD1
J: TRBJ1-4
V: TRBV28
DNA: TGTGCCAGCAGTTCAAGAATAACCGGGACAGGGATTGAAAAACTGTTTTTT
CDR3: CASSSRITGTGIEKLFF

length: 15
size: -
D: -
J: TRBJ2-1
V: TRBV6-5
DNA: TGTGCCAGCAGTTCCCGCTGGGGAGTTTACAATGAGCAGTTCTTC
CDR3: CASSSRWGVYNEQFF

length: 17
size: -
D: TRBD2
J: TRBJ2-1
V: TRBV10-3
DNA: TGTGCCATCATGAGACAGGGAAGCGGGGGGCCATACAATGAGCAGTTCTTC
CDR3: CAIMRQGSGGPYNEQFF

length: 11
size: few
D: -
J: TRBJ1-2
V: TRBV29-1
DNA: TGCAGCGTGGGCGCCAACTATGGCTACACCTTC
CDR3: CSVGANYGYTF

length: 15
size: -
D: TRBD2
J: TRBJ2-7
V: TRBV9
DNA: TGTGCCAGCAGCGCGCGTAGCGGGATCTCCTACGAGCAGTACTTC
CDR3: CASSARSGISYEQYF

length: 13
size: few
D: -
J: TRBJ2-1
V: TRBV30
DNA: TGTGCCTGGAGGGAACGACGGGACAATGAGCAGTTCTTC
CDR3: CAWRERRDNEQFF

length: 16
size: -
D: TRBD2
J: TRBJ2-3
V: TRBV11-2
DNA: TGTGCCAGCAGCGCCCTCCTAGCGGGAGTTAAAGATACGCAGTATTTT
CDR3: CASSALLAGVKDTQYF